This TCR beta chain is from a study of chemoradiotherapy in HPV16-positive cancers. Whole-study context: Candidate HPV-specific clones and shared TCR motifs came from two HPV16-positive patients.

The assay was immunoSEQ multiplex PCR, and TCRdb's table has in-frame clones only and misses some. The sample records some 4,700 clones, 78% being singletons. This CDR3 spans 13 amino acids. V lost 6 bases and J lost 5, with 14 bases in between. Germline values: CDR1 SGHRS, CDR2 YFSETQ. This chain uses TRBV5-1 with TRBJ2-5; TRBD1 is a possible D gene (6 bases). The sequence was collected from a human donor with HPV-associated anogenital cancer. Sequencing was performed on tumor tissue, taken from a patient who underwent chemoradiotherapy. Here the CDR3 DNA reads TGCGCCAGCAACAGGGCTCCAGGGGAGACCCAGTACTTC. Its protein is CASNRAPGETQYF.